The 13 T cell receptor beta chains reported below all come from one sample, sequenced in a study of shared clonotypes between healthy human individuals. Terminally differentiated effector memory CD45RA+ cells were excluded by CCR7 positive selection of CD45RO-negative cells. This table comes from immunoSEQ multiplex PCR, and its TCRdb copy is limited to in-frame clones, with some not included. Of roughly 890,000 clones detected, 92% appear once; the ten largest clones hold about 25%. The specimen was naive CD8+ T cells sorted from blood. The receptors were sampled from a man aged 25 to 40 in good health.

The chain recombines TRBV9 with TRBJ2-5; the D gene is possibly TRBD2 (5 bases). The CDR3 covers 15 residues. The germline V gene has CDR1 SGDLS and CDR2 YYNGEE. Trimming cost V 0 bases and J 9 bases, with 18 bases left between them. The CDR3 DNA reads as TGTGCCAGCAGCGTAGGGCTAGCTGGGGATAGGGCCCAGTACTTC. Amino acids: CASSVGLAGDRAQYF.

Notes on this clone: With only one base between it and a far larger clone, this is likely a read error. Other DNA sequences from this sample encode an identical CDR3 as well. The rearrangement uses TRBV28 and TRBJ2-7; D is unclear. There are 11 residues in the CDR3. Germline V lookup: CDR1 MDHEN, CDR2 SYDVKM. Trimming stripped 2 bases from V and 4 bases from J, with 3 bases between. CDR3 protein: CASSLDYEQYF. DNA of the CDR3: TGTGCCAGCAGTTTAGATTACGAGCAGTACTTC.

The genes are TRBV18 and TRBJ1-2; no firm D call. Trimming left V 5 bases short and J 4 bases short, with 14 bases between. The CDR3 runs to 14 residues. Germline loops: CDR1 KGHSH, CDR2 LQKENI. CDR3 loop: CASSGPPTAYGYTF. The CDR3 DNA is TGTGCCAGCTCAGGACCCCCCACAGCCTATGGCTACACCTTC.

This sequence joins TRBV5-6 and TRBJ1-3; D ambiguous. Germline V gives CDR1 SGHDT, CDR2 YYEEEE. The V gene lost 0 bases and the J gene lost 7 bases, with 11 bases spanning the gap. The CDR3 length is 14 residues. The CDR3 is CASSLVSRGNTIYF. The CDR3 DNA reads TGTGCCAGCAGCTTGGTCTCCCGAGGGAACACCATATATTTT.

V gene TRBV7-9 combines with J gene TRBJ1-5, with D perhaps TRBD1 (6 bases). The CDR3 loop spans 15 amino acids. Germline V lookup: CDR1 SEHNR, CDR2 FQNEAQ (reference sequence). The V end lost 5 bases, the J end lost 5 bases, and 16 bases lay between the germline ends. CDR3 region: CASSDGQYLDQPQHF. The CDR3 DNA is TGTGCCAGCAGCGATGGACAGTACCTAGATCAGCCCCAGCATTTT.

About this clone: This may stem from a read error, because a much larger clone lies one nucleotide away. In DNA form, the CDR3 reads TGCGCCAGCAGCTTGGAAGGGAGGAACACTGAAGCTTTCTTT. Translation: CASSLEGRNTEAFF. The chain couples TRBV5-1 to TRBJ1-1; no clear D gene. The CDR3 is 14 amino acids. V shed 0 bases and J shed 1 base, with 7 bases lying between them. Germline V lookup: CDR1 SGHRS, CDR2 YFSETQ. The full variable domain, its missing parts supplied by reference TRBV5-1 and TRBJ1-1, is KAGVTQTPRYLIKTRGQQVTLSCSPISGHRSVSWYQQTPGQGLQFLFEYFSETQRNKGNFPGRFSGRQFSNSRSEMNVSTLELGDSALYLCASSLEGRNTEAFFGQGTRLTVV.

V usage is TRBV7-5 and J usage is TRBJ1-5; TRBD1, as called in the table, went unchecked against the DNA. TRBV7-5 constitutes a pseudogene. The CDR3 is 14 residues long. The CDR3 reads CARSSQYSNQPQHF. CDR3 nucleotides: TGTGCCAGAAGCTCACAGTATAGCAATCAGCCCCAGCATTTT.

This clone was detected only once. V is TRBV9 and J is TRBJ2-3; TRBD2 matches 13 bases. CDR3 length: 16 residues. After removal of 4 bases from V and 5 bases from J, the junction contained 7 bases not matched to a gene. Germline V gene sequence: CDR1 SGDLS, CDR2 YYNGEE. DNA for the CDR3: TGTGCCAGCAGCCCCAGGACTAGCGGGAGTCAAGATACGCAGTATTTT. It encodes CASSPRTSGSQDTQYF. The full variable domain, its missing parts supplied by reference TRBV9 and TRBJ2-3, is DSGVTQTPKHLITATGQRVTLRCSPRSGDLSVYWYQQSLDQGLQFLIQYYNGEERAKGNILERFSAQQFPDLHSELNLSSLELGDSALYFCASSPRTSGSQDTQYFGPGTRLTVL.

V and J are TRBV28 and TRBJ2-7; no clear D. The germline V gene encodes CDR1 MDHEN and CDR2 SYDVKM. This CDR3 has 15 residues. Trimming removed 7 bases at V and 3 bases at J, with 19 bases between. DNA for the CDR3: TGTGCCAGCACCCCTGGGGTATTTAGAAGCTACGAGCAGTACTTC. It translates to CASTPGVFRSYEQYF. Full variable domain (remainder filled in from reference TRBV28 and TRBJ2-7): DVKVTQSSRYLVKRTGEKVFLECVQDMDHENMFWYRQDPGLGLRLIYFSYDVKMKEKGDIPEGYSVSREKKERFSLILESASTNQTSMYLCASTPGVFRSYEQYFGPGTRLTVT.

V and J are TRBV5-4 and TRBJ2-5; 7 nucleotides agree with TRBD1. V lost 4 bases to trimming and J lost 5 bases; unmatched junction nucleotides: 5. The CDR3 consists of 13 residues. Germline V gene sequence: CDR1 SGHNT, CDR2 YYREEE (reference sequence). In nucleotides, the CDR3 is TGTGCCAGCAGCCCGGGGACAGATGAGACCCAGTACTTC. It yields the protein CASSPGTDETQYF.

The gene calls are TRBV9 and TRBJ1-4; TRBD1 aligns across 7 bases. The CDR3 sequence is 15 residues long. The germline V gene encodes CDR1 SGDLS and CDR2 YYNGEE. Losses at the gene ends were 0 bases for V and 3 bases for J; bases not matched to a gene: 2. CDR3: CASSVGGTANEKLFF. CDR3 DNA sequence: TGTGCCAGCAGCGTAGGCGGGACAGCTAATGAAAAACTGTTTTTT.

The chain recombines TRBV29-1 with TRBJ2-1; 14 nucleotides match TRBD2. The junction had 5 bases not matched to a gene; V was cut back by 6 bases and J by 7 bases. The CDR3 is 14 amino acids. The germline CDR1 and CDR2 sequences are SQVTM and ANQGSEA. CDR3: CSVQTSGRANEQFF. The CDR3 bases are TGCAGCGTCCAGACTAGCGGGAGGGCGAATGAGCAGTTCTTC.

This chain's CDR3 is CATGSFDEQFF. CDR3 in DNA: TGCGCCACCGGATCGTTCGATGAGCAGTTCTTC. This chain connects TRBV10-2 to TRBJ2-1, with D unclear. Germline values: CDR1 WSHSY, CDR2 SAAADI. V was clipped by 10 bases and J by 8 bases, with 12 bases between them. There are 11 residues in the CDR3.